The present entry profiles one T cell receptor (beta chain) with its context. Clones were read by immunoSEQ multiplex PCR, and TCRdb kept only the in-frame ones, dropping some. The sample includes about 310,000 clones, 85% to 90% of them seen just once. CDR1 and CDR2 from the germline V gene are MDHEN and SYDVKM. Trimming at V came to 2 bases and at J to 5 bases, leaving 4 bases not matched to a gene. CDR3 length: 14 amino acids. The sample is drawn from a study of blood T cell repertoires in COVID-19. The chain has TRBV28 and TRBJ2-7; 9 bases agree with TRBD1. The source is a woman under 40 with COVID-19, enrolled during active disease. The sample taken for sequencing was peripheral blood. This CDR3 is CASSLGTGYHEQYF. CDR3 nucleotides: TGTGCCAGCAGTTTAGGGACAGGGTACCACGAGCAGTACTTC.